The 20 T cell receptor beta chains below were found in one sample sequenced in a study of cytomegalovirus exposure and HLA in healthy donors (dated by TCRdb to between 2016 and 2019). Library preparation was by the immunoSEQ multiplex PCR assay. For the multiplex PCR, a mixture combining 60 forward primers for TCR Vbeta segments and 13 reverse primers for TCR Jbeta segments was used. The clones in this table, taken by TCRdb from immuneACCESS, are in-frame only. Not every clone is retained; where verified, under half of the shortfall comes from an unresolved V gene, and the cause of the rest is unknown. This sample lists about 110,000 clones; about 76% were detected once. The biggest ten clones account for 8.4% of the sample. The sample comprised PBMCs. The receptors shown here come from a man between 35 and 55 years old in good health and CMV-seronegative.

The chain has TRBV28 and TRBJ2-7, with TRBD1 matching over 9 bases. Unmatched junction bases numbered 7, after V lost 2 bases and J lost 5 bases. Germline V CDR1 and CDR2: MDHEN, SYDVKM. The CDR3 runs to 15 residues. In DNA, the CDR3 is TGTGCCAGCAGTTTAACTGGGACAGGGATTAACGAGCAGTACTTC. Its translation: CASSLTGTGINEQYF.

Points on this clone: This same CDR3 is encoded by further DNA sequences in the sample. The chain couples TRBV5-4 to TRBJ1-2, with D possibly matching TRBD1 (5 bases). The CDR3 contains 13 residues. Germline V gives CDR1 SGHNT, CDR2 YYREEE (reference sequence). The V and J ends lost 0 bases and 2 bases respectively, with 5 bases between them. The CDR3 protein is CASSLAGNYGYTF. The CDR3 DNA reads TGTGCCAGCAGCTTGGCAGGGAACTATGGCTACACCTTC.

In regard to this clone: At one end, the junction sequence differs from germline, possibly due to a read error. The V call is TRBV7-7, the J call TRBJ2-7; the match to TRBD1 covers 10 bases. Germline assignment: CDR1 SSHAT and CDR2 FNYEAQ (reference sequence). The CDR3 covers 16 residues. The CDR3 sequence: CASSPGGGTGAHEQYF. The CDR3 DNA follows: TGTGCTAGCAGCCCAGGGGGGGGGACAGGGGCCCACGAGCAGTACTTC.

The CDR3 DNA reads as TGTGCCAGCAGCTTAGCCGACAGGGGAAACTATGGCTACACCTTC. This sequence encodes CASSLADRGNYGYTF. The chain employs TRBV7-9 and TRBJ1-2; 8 bases map to TRBD1. This CDR3 region has 15 residues. V was pared by 0 bases and J by 2 bases, with 2 bases of the junction left unmatched. Germline V gives CDR1 SEHNR, CDR2 FQNEAQ (reference sequence).

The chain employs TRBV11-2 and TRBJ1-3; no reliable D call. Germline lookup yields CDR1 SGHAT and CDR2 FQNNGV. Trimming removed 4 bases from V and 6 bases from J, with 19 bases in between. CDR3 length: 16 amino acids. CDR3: CASSSWSPPGSNTIYF. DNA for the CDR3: TGTGCCAGCAGCTCGTGGAGCCCTCCGGGGTCAAACACCATATATTTT.

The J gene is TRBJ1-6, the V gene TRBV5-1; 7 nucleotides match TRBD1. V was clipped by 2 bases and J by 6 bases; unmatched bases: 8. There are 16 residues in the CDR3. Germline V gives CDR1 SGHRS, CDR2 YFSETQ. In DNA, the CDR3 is TGCGCCAGCAGCTTCATGACAGGGCGGAGTAATTCACCCCTCCACTTT. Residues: CASSFMTGRSNSPLHF.

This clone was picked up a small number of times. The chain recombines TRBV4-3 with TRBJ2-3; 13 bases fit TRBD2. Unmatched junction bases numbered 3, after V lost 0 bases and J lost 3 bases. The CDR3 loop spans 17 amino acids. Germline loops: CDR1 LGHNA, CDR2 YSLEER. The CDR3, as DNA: TGCGCCAGCAGCCAAGATCCGACTAGCGGGGGGACAGATACGCAGTATTTT. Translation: CASSQDPTSGGTDTQYF.

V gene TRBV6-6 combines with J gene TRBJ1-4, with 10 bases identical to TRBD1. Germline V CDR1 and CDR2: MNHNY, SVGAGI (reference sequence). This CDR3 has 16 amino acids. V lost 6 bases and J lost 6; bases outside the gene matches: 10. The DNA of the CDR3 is TGTGCCAGCAGAGGGACAGGGGAGAACCCGGATGAAAAACTGTTTTTT. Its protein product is CASRGTGENPDEKLFF.

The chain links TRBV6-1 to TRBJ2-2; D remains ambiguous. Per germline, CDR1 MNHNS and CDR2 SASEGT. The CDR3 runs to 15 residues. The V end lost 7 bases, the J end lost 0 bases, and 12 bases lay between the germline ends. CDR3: CASTHVAPNTGELFF. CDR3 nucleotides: TGTGCCAGCACCCACGTGGCTCCGAACACCGGGGAGCTGTTTTTT.

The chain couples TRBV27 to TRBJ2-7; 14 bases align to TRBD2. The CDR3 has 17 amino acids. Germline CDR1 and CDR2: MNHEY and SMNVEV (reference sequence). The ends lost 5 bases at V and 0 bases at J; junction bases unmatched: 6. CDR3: CASSPGLAGARSYEQYF. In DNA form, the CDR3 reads TGTGCCAGCAGTCCGGGACTAGCGGGGGCCCGCTCCTACGAGCAGTACTTC.

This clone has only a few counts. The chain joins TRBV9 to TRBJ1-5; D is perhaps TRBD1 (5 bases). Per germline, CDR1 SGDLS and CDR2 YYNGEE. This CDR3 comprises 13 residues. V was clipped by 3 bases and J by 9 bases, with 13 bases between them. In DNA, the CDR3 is TGTGCCAGCAGCGCGGGGGGGGGTACGCCCCAGCATTTT. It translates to CASSAGGGTPQHF.

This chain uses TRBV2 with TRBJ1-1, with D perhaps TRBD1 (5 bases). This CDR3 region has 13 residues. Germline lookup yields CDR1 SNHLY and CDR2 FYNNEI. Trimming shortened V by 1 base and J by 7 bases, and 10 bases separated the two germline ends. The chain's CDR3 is CASSEEVGGEAFF. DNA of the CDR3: TGTGCCAGCAGTGAAGAGGTCGGGGGTGAAGCTTTCTTT.

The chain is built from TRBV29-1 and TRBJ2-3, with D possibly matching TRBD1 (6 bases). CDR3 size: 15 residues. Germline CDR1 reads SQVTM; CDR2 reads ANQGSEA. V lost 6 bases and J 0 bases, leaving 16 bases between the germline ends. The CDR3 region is CSVRIQGSSTDTQYF. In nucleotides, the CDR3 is TGCAGCGTGCGAATACAGGGATCTAGCACAGATACGCAGTATTTT.

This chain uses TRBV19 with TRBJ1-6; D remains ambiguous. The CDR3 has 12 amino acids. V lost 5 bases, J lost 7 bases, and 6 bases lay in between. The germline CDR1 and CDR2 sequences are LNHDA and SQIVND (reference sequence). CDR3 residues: CASSSFNSPLHF. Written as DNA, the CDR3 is TGTGCCAGTAGTTCCTTCAATTCACCCCTCCACTTT.

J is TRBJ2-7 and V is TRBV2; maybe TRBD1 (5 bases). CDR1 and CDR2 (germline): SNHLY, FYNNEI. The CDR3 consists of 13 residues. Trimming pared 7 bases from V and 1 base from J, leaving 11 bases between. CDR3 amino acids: CASNPRQSYEQYF. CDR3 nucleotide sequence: TGTGCCAGCAATCCCAGACAGTCCTACGAGCAGTACTTC.

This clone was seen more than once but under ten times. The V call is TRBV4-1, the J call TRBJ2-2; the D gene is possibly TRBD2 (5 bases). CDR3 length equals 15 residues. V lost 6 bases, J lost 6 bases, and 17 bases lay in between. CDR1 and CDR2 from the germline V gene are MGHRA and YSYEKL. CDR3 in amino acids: CASSQRRTGSGELFF. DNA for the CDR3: TGCGCCAGCAGTCAAAGGCGTACGGGGTCCGGGGAGCTGTTTTTT.

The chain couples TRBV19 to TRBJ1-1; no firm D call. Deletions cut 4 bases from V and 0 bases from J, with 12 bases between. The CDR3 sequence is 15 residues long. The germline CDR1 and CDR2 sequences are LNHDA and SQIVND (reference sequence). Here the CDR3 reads CASSTVTPMNTEAFF. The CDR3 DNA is TGTGCCAGTAGTACTGTGACACCCATGAACACTGAAGCTTTCTTT.

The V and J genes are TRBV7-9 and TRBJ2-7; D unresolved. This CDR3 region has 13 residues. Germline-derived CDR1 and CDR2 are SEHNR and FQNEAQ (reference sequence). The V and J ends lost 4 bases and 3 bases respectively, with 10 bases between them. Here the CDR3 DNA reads TGTGCCAGCAGCTGGTCAGATAACTACGAGCAGTACTTC. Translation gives CASSWSDNYEQYF.

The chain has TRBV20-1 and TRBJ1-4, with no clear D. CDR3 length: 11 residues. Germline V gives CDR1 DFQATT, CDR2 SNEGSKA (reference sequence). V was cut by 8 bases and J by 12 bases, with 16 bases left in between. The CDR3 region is CSPTKREELFF. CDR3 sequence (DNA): TGCAGTCCCACAAAGAGGGAGGAACTGTTTTTT.

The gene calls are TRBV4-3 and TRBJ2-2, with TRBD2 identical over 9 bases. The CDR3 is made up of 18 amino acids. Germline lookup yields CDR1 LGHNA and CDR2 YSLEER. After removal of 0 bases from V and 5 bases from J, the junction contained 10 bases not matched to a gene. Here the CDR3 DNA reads TGCGCCAGCAGCCAAGAGATACCCGCGGGGGGGCCAACCGGGGAGCTGTTTTTT. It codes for CASSQEIPAGGPTGELFF.